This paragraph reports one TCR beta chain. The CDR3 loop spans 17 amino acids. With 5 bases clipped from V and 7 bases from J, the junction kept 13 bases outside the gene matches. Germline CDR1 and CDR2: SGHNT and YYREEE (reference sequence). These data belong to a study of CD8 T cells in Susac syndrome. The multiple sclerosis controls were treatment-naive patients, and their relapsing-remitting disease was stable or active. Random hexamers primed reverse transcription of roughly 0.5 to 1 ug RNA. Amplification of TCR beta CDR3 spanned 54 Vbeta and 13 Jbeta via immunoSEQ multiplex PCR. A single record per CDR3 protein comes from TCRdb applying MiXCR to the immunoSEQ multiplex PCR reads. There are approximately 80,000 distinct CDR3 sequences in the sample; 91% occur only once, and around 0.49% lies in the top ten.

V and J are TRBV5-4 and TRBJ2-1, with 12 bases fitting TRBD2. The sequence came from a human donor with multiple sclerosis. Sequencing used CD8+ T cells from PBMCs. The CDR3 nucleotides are TGTGCCAGCAGTTCGAATCCTCTAGCGGGAGGGCCGAATGAGCAGTTCTTC. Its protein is CASSSNPLAGGPNEQFF.